This is a list of T cell receptor beta chains from one sample in a study of TIL therapy for anti-PD-1-resistant metastatic lung cancer. The assay was immunoSEQ multiplex PCR, and TCRdb's table has in-frame clones only and misses some. The repertoire holds 50,000 or so clones, with 55% to 75% as singletons. Source: tumor tissue, taken at baseline. The receptors were sampled from a person aged 25-80 years with non-small cell lung cancer. The CDR3 runs from the conserved cysteine through the conserved F or W. Fields, in order: CDR3 length, V gene, D gene, J gene, clone size, CDR3 protein, CDR3 DNA. A D gene is named only where the DNA matches it firmly. Size values are once, few and many counts, or a class for expanded clones, and some rows have none.

13	TRBV11-2	NA	TRBJ2-5	NA	CASSPQPQETQYF	TGTGCCAGCAGCCCGCAGCCACAAGAGACCCAGTACTTC
14	TRBV5-1	NA	TRBJ1-3	NA	CASRGSLSGNTIYF	TGCGCCAGCCGGGGATCACTCTCTGGAAACACCATATATTTT
13	TRBV6-5	NA	TRBJ1-2	once	CASYGALNYGYTF	TGTGCCAGCTATGGAGCCTTAAACTATGGCTACACCTTC
14	TRBV6-6	TRBD1	TRBJ1-1	NA	CASSFGTGGTEAFF	TGTGCCAGCAGTTTCGGGACAGGGGGCACTGAAGCTTTCTTT
17	TRBV7-2	TRBD2	TRBJ2-5	NA	CASSSLTSGTSQETQYF	TGTGCCAGCAGCTCCCTGACTAGCGGGACATCGCAAGAGACCCAGTACTTC
12	TRBV10-2	NA	TRBJ2-7	NA	CASSSGSYEQYF	TGCGCCAGCTCCTCGGGCTCCTACGAGCAGTACTTC
15	TRBV7-6	TRBD1	TRBJ1-6	NA	CASSWGGTGDSPLHF	TGTGCCAGCAGCTGGGGCGGGACAGGGGATTCACCCCTCCACTTT
15	TRBV30	NA	TRBJ1-5	NA	CAWSGGYDSNQPQHF	TGTGCCTGGAGTGGGGGATATGATAGCAATCAGCCCCAGCATTTT
17	TRBV5-4	NA	TRBJ2-2	NA	CASSLATQPFNTGELFF	TGTGCCAGCAGCTTGGCCACCCAGCCATTTAACACCGGGGAGCTGTTTTTT
13	TRBV29-1	TRBD1	TRBJ1-3	NA	CSATGISGNTIYF	TGCAGCGCGACAGGGATCTCTGGAAACACCATATATTTT
13	TRBV18	NA	TRBJ2-7	NA	CASSRDGNYEQYF	TGTGCCAGCTCTCGGGACGGCAACTACGAGCAGTACTTC
13	TRBV28	NA	TRBJ2-4	NA	CASSIPGKNIQYF	TGTGCCAGCAGCATACCGGGGAAAAACATTCAGTACTTC
14	TRBV6-5	NA	TRBJ1-1	few	CASSYSSRGTEAFF	TGTGCCAGCAGTTACTCCTCCCGAGGCACTGAAGCTTTCTTT
15	TRBV6-5	NA	TRBJ2-2	few	CASSAGPRATGELFF	TGTGCCAGCAGTGCCGGGCCGAGGGCTACCGGGGAGCTGTTTTTT
19	TRBV5-1	TRBD2	TRBJ2-1	NA	CASSLGLAGLDQGHNEQFF	TGCGCCAGCAGCTTAGGACTAGCGGGTCTAGATCAGGGCCACAATGAGCAGTTCTTC
15	TRBV7-2	NA	TRBJ1-5	few	CASSLVGTGNQPQHF	TGTGCCAGCAGCTTAGTGGGAACTGGCAATCAGCCCCAGCATTTT
15	TRBV4-1	NA	TRBJ2-1	NA	CASSQGTVTRLEQFF	TGCGCCAGCAGCCAAGGTACCGTGACTAGACTAGAGCAGTTCTTC
14	TRBV5-1	NA	TRBJ2-7	once	CASSWGQGLDEQYF	TGCGCCAGCAGCTGGGGGCAGGGTCTGGACGAGCAGTACTTC
15	TRBV6-1	TRBD2	TRBJ2-2	NA	CASSFSGGNTGELFF	TGTGCCAGCAGCTTTAGCGGGGGAAACACCGGGGAGCTGTTTTTT
12	TRBV7-2	NA	TRBJ1-2	NA	CASSGGNYGYTF	TGTGCCAGCAGCGGAGGCAACTATGGCTACACCTTC
13	TRBV18	NA	TRBJ1-5	NA	CASSPSLMEPQHF	TGTGCCAGCTCACCATCGCTGATGGAGCCCCAGCATTTT
15	TRBV5-6	NA	TRBJ2-7	NA	CASSLEAGGSYEQYF	TGTGCCAGCAGCTTGGAGGCAGGGGGGAGCTACGAGCAGTACTTC
15	TRBV9	NA	TRBJ2-1	NA	CASSQGPGRINEQFF	TGTGCCAGCAGCCAGGGCCCGGGGCGTATCAATGAGCAGTTCTTC
13	TRBV5-4	NA	TRBJ2-5	NA	CASSFNSQETQYF	TGTGCCAGCAGCTTTAATAGCCAAGAGACCCAGTACTTC
16	TRBV4-2	NA	TRBJ2-1	NA	CASSKDLRGFYNEQFF	TGTGCCAGCAGTAAAGATTTACGGGGCTTTTACAATGAGCAGTTCTTC
12	TRBV6-5	NA	TRBJ1-2	NA	CASSGIRGGYTF	TGTGCCAGCTCGGGAATTAGGGGAGGCTACACCTTC
15	TRBV7-6	NA	TRBJ1-5	NA	CASSLGTDSNQPQHF	TGTGCCAGCAGCTTAGGTACAGATAGCAATCAGCCCCAGCATTTT
13	TRBV13	NA	TRBJ2-7	NA	CASSGGTVGRQYF	TGTGCCAGCAGCGGCGGGACTGTCGGTAGGCAGTACTTC
13	TRBV19	NA	TRBJ2-5	NA	CASSILAHETQYF	TGTGCCAGTAGTATCCTAGCGCATGAGACCCAGTACTTC
13	TRBV28	NA	TRBJ2-5	NA	CASSVGGGETQYF	TGTGCCAGCAGTGTAGGGGGTGGGGAGACCCAGTACTTC
10	TRBV20-1	NA	TRBJ2-1	NA	CSASRTPQFF	TGCAGTGCTAGTAGGACGCCGCAGTTCTTC
13	TRBV6-1	NA	TRBJ1-1	NA	CASRLVMNTEAFF	TGTGCCAGCAGGCTTGTCATGAACACTGAAGCTTTCTTT
12	TRBV28	TRBD1	TRBJ1-2	NA	CASSQDRFGYTF	TGTGCCAGCAGCCAGGACAGGTTTGGCTACACCTTC
16	TRBV5-4	TRBD1	TRBJ1-2	once	CASSLGDRAPNYGYTF	TGTGCCAGCAGCTTGGGGGACAGGGCCCCTAACTATGGCTACACCTTC
13	TRBV5-1	NA	TRBJ2-2	NA	CASRPTFSGELFF	TGCGCCAGCAGACCCACATTCTCCGGGGAGCTGTTTTTT
13	TRBV5-1	NA	TRBJ1-5	NA	CASSLGSNQPQHF	TGCGCCAGCAGCTTGGGATCTAATCAGCCCCAGCATTTT
13	TRBV6-5	NA	TRBJ1-2	few	CASTNPGARGYTF	TGTGCCAGCACCAACCCGGGAGCGCGGGGCTACACCTTC
14	TRBV11-3	NA	TRBJ2-1	NA	CASSLGGPGNEQFF	TGTGCCAGCAGCTTAGGTGGGCCGGGGAATGAGCAGTTCTTC
15	TRBV5-5	NA	TRBJ1-5	NA	CASSLEAGYFQPQHF	TGTGCCAGCAGCTTGGAGGCGGGTTATTTTCAGCCCCAGCATTTT
12	TRBV9	NA	TRBJ2-5	NA	CASSALGEDQYF	TGTGCCAGCAGCGCCCTAGGGGAAGACCAGTACTTC